One and the same sample provided the 6 T cell receptor beta chains below, sequenced in a study of blood T cells in healthy people across ages. With a J-beta primer mix and a sample-barcoded 5' primer, a second PCR ran roughly 7 to 11 cycles. TCRdb recomputed calls from the 5' RACE reads with MiXCR, one row per CDR3 protein. Of some 1.1 million distinct CDR3 sequences listed, more than 30% are singletons. The sequenced sample was blood. These receptors all come from a man younger than 30 in good health.

The chain recombines TRBV11-2 with TRBJ2-1; 7 positions agree with TRBD1. The CDR3 has 13 residues. Germline-derived CDR1 and CDR2 are SGHAT and FQNNGV. Losses at the gene ends were 4 bases for V and 8 bases for J; bases not matched to a gene: 5. The chain's CDR3 is CASSCNRGDEQFF. The CDR3 DNA reads TGTGCCAGCAGCTGTAACAGGGGCGATGAGCAGTTCTTC.

This clonotype has only a few counts. The V and J genes are TRBV7-9 and TRBJ2-2, with no clear D. From germline, CDR1 is SEHNR and CDR2 FQNEAQ (reference sequence). The CDR3 has 12 amino acids. CDR3 sequence: CAQLSESGELFF. CDR3 sequence (DNA): TGTGCTCAGCTGTCGGAGTCCGGGGAGCTGTTTTTT.

This clonotype showed up just a few times. The chain has TRBV5-1 and TRBJ2-3; possibly TRBD1 for D (6 bases). The V and J ends lost 4 bases and 4 bases respectively, with 16 bases between them. The CDR3 consists of 15 residues. Germline CDR1 reads SGHRS; CDR2 reads YFSETQ. CDR3 loop: CASSADSGAPDTQYF. Here the CDR3 DNA reads TGCGCCAGCAGCGCGGACTCAGGGGCCCCAGATACGCAGTATTTT. The whole variable domain, remainder taken from reference TRBV5-1 and TRBJ2-3, is KAGVTQTPRYLIKTRGQQVTLSCSPISGHRSVSWYQQTPGQGLQFLFEYFSETQRNKGNFPGRFSGRQFSNSRSEMNVSTLELGDSALYLCASSADSGAPDTQYFGPGTRLTVL.

This clonotype occurred a few times. This chain links TRBV20-1 with TRBJ2-2; 12 bases fit TRBD1. The ends lost 0 bases at V and 5 bases at J; junction bases unmatched: 4. Looked up from germline, CDR1 is DFQATT and CDR2 is SNEGSKA (reference sequence). This CDR3 has 16 amino acids. The CDR3 DNA follows: TGCAGTGCTAGAGATCCGGGACAGGGGGCAACCGGGGAGCTGTTTTTT. Its protein product is CSARDPGQGATGELFF.

The V gene is TRBV12-3 or TRBV12-4, the J gene TRBJ2-3; D could derive from TRBD1 or TRBD2 (6 bases each). CDR3 length: 16 amino acids. The V end lost 7 bases, the J end lost 4 bases, and 21 bases lay between the germline ends. The CDR3 DNA reads as TGTGCCAGCACCCTATACTTACTGGGGGGCCCAGATACGCAGTATTTT. It is translated as CASTLYLLGGPDTQYF.

This rearrangement joins TRBV6-6 to TRBJ2-5, with 8 bases identical to TRBD1. The CDR3 loop spans 17 amino acids. The junction had 9 bases not matched to a gene; V was cut back by 0 bases and J by 3 bases. Germline CDR1 is MNHNY and CDR2 is SVGAGI (reference sequence). CDR3 loop: CASSYSLTGQGKETQYF. The CDR3 DNA follows: TGTGCCAGCAGTTACTCCCTTACCGGACAGGGAAAAGAGACCCAGTACTTC.